The 27 T cell receptor beta chains below were found in one sample sequenced in a study of cytomegalovirus exposure and HLA in healthy donors. PCR was performed using 60 Vbeta and 13 Jbeta primers. Sequencing was performed with immunoSEQ multiplex PCR; in TCRdb, only in-frame clones are kept and a portion is missing. This table has more than 95,000 clones, approximately 76% appearing once. Sequenced input: PBMCs. These receptors all come from a woman between 18 and 29 years old in good health and CMV-seropositive.

The chain recombines TRBV10-1 with TRBJ2-3; perhaps TRBD1 as D (6 bases). The CDR3 is 13 residues long. Trimming removed 6 bases at V and 6 bases at J, with 13 bases between. Per germline, CDR1 WNHNN and CDR2 SYGVQD (reference sequence). The CDR3 coding sequence is TGCGCCAGCAGGGACAGCCTCGGGGATACGCAGTATTTT. Its protein is CASRDSLGDTQYF.

The rearrangement uses TRBV30 and TRBJ2-7; no reliable D call. This CDR3 spans 13 amino acids. Looked up from germline, CDR1 is GTSNPN and CDR2 is SVGIG (reference sequence). The V end was cut by 6 bases, the J end by 2 bases, with 14 bases between. The CDR3 reads CACRSVQAYEQYF. DNA for the CDR3: TGTGCCTGCAGGTCTGTTCAGGCCTACGAGCAGTACTTC.

The chain uses TRBV11-3 and TRBJ1-6, with 10 bases fitting TRBD1. The germline gives CDR1 SGHNT, CDR2 YENEEA. V dropped 5 bases and J dropped 7; count of bases not matched to a gene: 2. The CDR3 has 14 amino acids. CDR3 in DNA: TGTGCCAGCAGCGGGACAGGGGAAAATTCACCCCTCCACTTT. It codes for CASSGTGENSPLHF. The variable domain in full, completed from reference TRBV11-3 and TRBJ1-6, reads EAGVVQSPRYKIIEKKQPVAFWCNPISGHNTLYWYLQNLGQGPELLIRYENEEAVDDSQLPKDRFSAERLKGVDSTLKIQPAELGDSAVYLCASSGTGENSPLHFGNGTRLTVT.

This chain links TRBV6-6 with TRBJ1-4, with TRBD1 identical over 8 bases. The trim removed 7 bases at V and 5 bases at J, leaving 12 bases unmatched. This CDR3 is 16 amino acids long. Germline assignment: CDR1 MNHNY and CDR2 SVGAGI (reference sequence). This CDR3 is CASTLGTGRTNEKLFF. CDR3 DNA sequence: TGTGCCAGCACTCTGGGGACAGGCCGAACAAATGAAAAACTGTTTTTT.

This chain connects TRBV27 to TRBJ2-3, with a tentative D call TRBD2 (6 bases). This CDR3 comprises 14 residues. V was cut by 6 bases and J by 2 bases, with 12 bases left in between. CDR1 and CDR2 from the germline V gene are MNHEY and SMNVEV (reference sequence). CDR3 amino acids: CASSPAGNTDTQYF. CDR3 sequence (DNA): TGTGCCAGCAGCCCAGCGGGCAACACAGATACGCAGTATTTT.

This clone came up a few times. The CDR3 coding sequence is TGTGCCCAGGGTGGGGGCAATCAGCCCCAGCATTTT. As protein: CAQGGGNQPQHF. The V call is TRBV30, the J call TRBJ1-5; D is perhaps TRBD1 (5 bases). This CDR3 region has 12 residues. The V end was cut by 8 bases, the J end by 2 bases, with 10 bases between. Germline CDR1 GTSNPN, CDR2 SVGIG (reference sequence).

This chain joins TRBV7-6 and TRBJ2-7, with 8 bases fitting TRBD1. This CDR3 spans 14 amino acids. The junction had 4 bases not matched to a gene; V was cut back by 0 bases and J by 6 bases. In germline, CDR1 is SGHVS, CDR2 FNYEAQ. CDR3: CASSLAETGAEQYF. The CDR3, as DNA: TGTGCCAGCAGCTTAGCGGAGACAGGGGCCGAGCAGTACTTC.

The genes are TRBV15 and TRBJ1-6; D uncertain. Trimming stripped 0 bases from V and 12 bases from J, with 6 bases between. The CDR3 covers 12 residues. CDR1 and CDR2 from the germline V gene are LNHNV and YYDKDF (reference sequence). In nucleotides, the CDR3 is TGTGCCACCAGCAGAGACCGGTTACCCCTCCACTTT. Translating it yields CATSRDRLPLHF.

A few counts support this clone. As DNA, the CDR3 is TGTGCCAGCAGGCCCGGGACACCAAACACCGGGGAGCTGTTTTTT. Translated, it gives CASRPGTPNTGELFF. The chain is built from TRBV9 and TRBJ2-2; weak D call: TRBD1 (6 bases). CDR1 is SGDLS, CDR2 YYNGEE, per germline. Trimming left V 5 bases short and J 2 bases short, with 13 bases between. CDR3 length: 15 amino acids. Together with reference TRBV9 and TRBJ2-2, the CDR3 gives the full variable domain: DSGVTQTPKHLITATGQRVTLRCSPRSGDLSVYWYQQSLDQGLQFLIQYYNGEERAKGNILERFSAQQFPDLHSELNLSSLELGDSALYFCASRPGTPNTGELFFGEGSRLTVL.

This clone was detected a few times. Other DNA sequences in this sample translate to the same CDR3. Written as DNA, the CDR3 is TGCAGTGCTAGACAGTACACTGAAGCTTTCTTT. The encoded protein is CSARQYTEAFF. The chain combines TRBV20-1 with TRBJ1-1; no firm D call. V dropped 2 bases and J dropped 3 bases, with 4 bases sitting between them. The CDR3 covers 11 residues. CDR1 is DFQATT and CDR2 is SNEGSKA in the germline V gene (reference sequence).

V is TRBV9 and J is TRBJ2-7; 7 nucleotides match TRBD2. The V gene's germline CDR1 is SGDLS and CDR2 YYNGEE. The CDR3 sequence is 16 residues long. Trimming took 3 bases from V and 4 from J; bases not matched to a gene: 13. CDR3 residues: CASSGRTSTVTYEQYV. CDR3 nucleotides: TGTGCCAGCAGCGGGAGGACTAGTACAGTCACTTACGAGCAGTACGTC.

The chain joins TRBV11-2 to TRBJ2-7, with 8 bases identical to TRBD2. CDR1 is SGHAT and CDR2 is FQNNGV in the germline V gene. After removal of 4 bases from V and 1 base from J, the junction contained 6 bases not matched to a gene. The CDR3 sequence is 15 residues long. CDR3 in amino acids: CASSYGASGSYEQYF. DNA of the CDR3: TGTGCCAGCAGCTACGGGGCTAGCGGGTCCTACGAGCAGTACTTC. The whole variable domain, remainder taken from reference TRBV11-2 and TRBJ2-7, is EAGVAQSPRYKIIEKRQSVAFWCNPISGHATLYWYQQILGQGPKLLIQFQNNGVVDDSQLPKDRFSAERLKGVDSTLKIQPAKLEDSAVYLCASSYGASGSYEQYFGPGTRLTVT.

V gene TRBV19 combines with J gene TRBJ1-2; 7 bases align to TRBD1. Germline CDR1 and CDR2: LNHDA and SQIVND (reference sequence). CDR3 size: 13 residues. Trimming at V came to 4 bases and at J to 4 bases, leaving 3 bases not matched to a gene. The CDR3 region has the DNA TGTGCCAGTAGTACGGGACAGTTCTATGGCTACACCTTC. It specifies CASSTGQFYGYTF.

J is TRBJ1-1 and V is TRBV9; 10 bases line up with TRBD1. With V trimmed by 2 bases and J by 3 bases, 4 bases remained unmatched. In germline, CDR1 is SGDLS, CDR2 YYNGEE. This CDR3 has 15 amino acids. The CDR3 nucleotides read TGTGCCAGCAGCGTCGGACAGGGGGTATACACTGAAGCTTTCTTT. Translating it yields CASSVGQGVYTEAFF.

The gene calls are TRBV6-1 and TRBJ2-5, with TRBD2 matching over 8 bases. Germline-derived CDR1 and CDR2 are MNHNS and SASEGT. V dropped 8 bases and J dropped 4; count of bases not matched to a gene: 9. The CDR3 is made up of 14 amino acids. The CDR3 sequence: CASSEGGGRETQYF. The CDR3 DNA follows: TGTGCCAGCTCAGAGGGCGGGGGGAGAGAGACCCAGTACTTC.

The rearrangement uses TRBV14 and TRBJ2-7; 9 nucleotides align to TRBD2. J lost 3 bases, V lost 4 bases, and 4 bases had no gene match. Germline CDR1 reads SGHDN; CDR2 reads FVKESK. The CDR3 is 14 amino acids. As DNA, the CDR3 is TGTGCCAGCAGCCCGCGGGAGGGCTTCTACGAGCAGTACTTC. Translation: CASSPREGFYEQYF. Full variable domain (missing parts from reference TRBV14 and TRBJ2-7): EAGVTQFPSHSVIEKGQTVTLRCDPISGHDNLYWYRRVMGKEIKFLLHFVKESKQDESGMPNNRFLAERTGGTYSTLKVQPAELEDSGVYFCASSPREGFYEQYFGPGTRLTVT.

This sequence joins TRBV2 and TRBJ1-5, with 7 bases aligning to TRBD1. After removal of 1 base from V and 8 bases from J, the junction contained 5 bases not matched to a gene. The CDR3 consists of 14 residues. The germline V gene has CDR1 SNHLY and CDR2 FYNNEI. The CDR3 region is CASSEVVGGEPQHF. The CDR3 region has the DNA TGTGCCAGCAGTGAAGTGGTAGGGGGCGAGCCCCAGCATTTT.

The chain couples TRBV28 to TRBJ2-7; the match to TRBD2 covers 16 bases. V lost 5 bases to trimming and J lost 5 bases; unmatched junction nucleotides: 9. This CDR3 is built from 17 residues. CDR1 is MDHEN, CDR2 SYDVKM, per germline. CDR3 region: CASSTPGTSGRANEQYF. CDR3 DNA sequence: TGTGCCAGCAGTACTCCCGGGACTAGCGGGAGGGCCAACGAGCAGTACTTC.

The chain couples TRBV30 to TRBJ1-4; D gene unclear. Germline loops: CDR1 GTSNPN, CDR2 SVGIG (reference sequence). The V gene lost 1 base and the J gene lost 7 bases, with 10 bases spanning the gap. The CDR3 spans 13 residues. The CDR3 reads CAWSDGVSEKLFF. CDR3 in DNA: TGTGCCTGGAGTGACGGGGTTTCTGAAAAACTGTTTTTT.

This chain connects TRBV7-3 to TRBJ2-7; 11 bases fit TRBD2. Germline assignment: CDR1 SGHTA and CDR2 FQGTGA. The CDR3 is 18 residues long. V dropped 3 bases and J dropped 4; count of bases not matched to a gene: 14. The DNA of the CDR3 is TGTGCCAGCAGCTTCCGGCCACCCGGGACTAGCGGCAATTACGAGCAGTACTTC. It encodes CASSFRPPGTSGNYEQYF.

The V call is TRBV18, the J call TRBJ2-3, with TRBD2 matching 10 bases. The CDR3 is 15 residues long. Per germline, CDR1 KGHSH and CDR2 LQKENI. Trimming at V came to 6 bases and at J to 6 bases, leaving 9 bases not matched to a gene. Here the CDR3 DNA reads TGTGCCAGCTCGCGGACTAGCGGCCCTCTCGATACGCAGTATTTT. Its protein is CASSRTSGPLDTQYF. Filled out from reference TRBV18 and TRBJ2-3, the complete variable domain reads NAGVMQNPRHLVRRRGQEARLRCSPMKGHSHVYWYRQLPEEGLKFMVYLQKENIIDESGMPKERFSAEFPKEGPSILRIQQVVRGDSAAYFCASSRTSGPLDTQYFGPGTRLTVL.

The rearrangement links TRBV6-1 to TRBJ2-1; TRBD2 matches 9 bases. V gave up 3 bases and J gave up 0 bases; unmatched junction bases: 3. This CDR3 is 16 amino acids long. Germline V gives CDR1 MNHNS, CDR2 SASEGT. CDR3 sequence (DNA): TGTGCCAGCAGTGACACAGCGGGAGGCTCCTACAATGAGCAGTTCTTC. Protein sequence: CASSDTAGGSYNEQFF.

The chain combines TRBV19 with TRBJ1-6, with 7 nucleotides matching TRBD1. In germline, CDR1 is LNHDA, CDR2 SQIVND (reference sequence). After removal of 5 bases from V and 0 bases from J, the junction contained 4 bases not matched to a gene. The CDR3 has 16 amino acids. DNA of the CDR3: TGTGCCAGTAGTGCGACAGGGAGCTCCTATAATTCACCCCTCCACTTT. Translated: CASSATGSSYNSPLHF.

The rearrangement links TRBV9 to TRBJ1-5, with D perhaps TRBD1 (5 bases). CDR1 is SGDLS and CDR2 is YYNGEE in the germline V gene. Deletions cut 0 bases from V and 0 bases from J, with 7 bases between. The CDR3 is made up of 15 amino acids. DNA for the CDR3: TGTGCCAGCAGCGTAGACGGACATAGCAATCAGCCCCAGCATTTT. Its protein is CASSVDGHSNQPQHF.

The chain joins TRBV13 to TRBJ2-1, with D maybe TRBD2 (5 bases). With 0 bases removed from V and 2 bases from J, the gap between germline ends came to 8 bases. Germline-derived CDR1 and CDR2 are PRHDT and FYEKMQ (reference sequence). The CDR3 extends over 15 amino acids. In nucleotides, the CDR3 is TGTGCCAGCAGCTTAGGAGAGGGCCCCTACAATGAGCAGTTCTTC. This gives the protein CASSLGEGPYNEQFF.

The chain has TRBV6-5 and TRBJ2-7; 10 bases map to TRBD2. Germline lookup yields CDR1 MNHEY and CDR2 SVGAGI. V shed 4 bases, J shed 7 bases, and the junction held 7 bases outside the gene matches. This CDR3 region has 14 residues. The DNA for the CDR3 is TGTGCCAGCAGTTTATTACCGGGACTAGCGGAGCAGTACTTC. Its protein product is CASSLLPGLAEQYF.

The gene calls are TRBV27 and TRBJ2-7; perhaps TRBD1 as D (6 bases). Trimming took off 2 bases at V and 6 bases at J, with 17 bases between the two ends. CDR3 length equals 15 residues. Germline loops: CDR1 MNHEY, CDR2 SMNVEV (reference sequence). The CDR3 DNA sequence: TGTGCCAGCAGTTTAAACGACAGGAGCCCCTCCGAGCAGTACTTC. Translated, it gives CASSLNDRSPSEQYF.